This T cell receptor beta chain is from a study of T cells in localized non-small cell lung cancer. Study-wide results and caveats: Tumor showed lower T cell clonality than uninvolved adjacent lung, where it was highest. Longer overall survival was linked to higher blood T cell density. The study detected a median about 60 of the top 100 tumor clones in adjacent lung. Multi-region tumor sequencing was not done, so intratumor heterogeneity could not be excluded.

The CDR3 has 13 amino acids. With 3 bases clipped from V and 7 bases from J, the junction kept 4 bases outside the gene matches. Per the germline V gene, CDR1 is SGHTA and CDR2 is FQGTGA. The data were produced by immunoSEQ multiplex PCR, yet TCRdb's version contains in-frame clones alone and is incomplete. This sample carries about 28,000 clones, about 86% of them seen once, and the ten largest clones take roughly 5.5%. Regarding this clone: Antigen unknown.

Sequencing was performed on peripheral blood mononuclear cells, taken before any cancer treatment. V usage is TRBV7-3 and J usage is TRBJ1-2; 8 nucleotides line up with TRBD1. The TCR comes from a man aged 40 to 75 with stage III lung adenocarcinoma. CDR3 in amino acids: CASSFGTGVGYTF. For the CDR3, the DNA is TGTGCCAGCAGCTTCGGGACAGGAGTTGGCTACACCTTC.